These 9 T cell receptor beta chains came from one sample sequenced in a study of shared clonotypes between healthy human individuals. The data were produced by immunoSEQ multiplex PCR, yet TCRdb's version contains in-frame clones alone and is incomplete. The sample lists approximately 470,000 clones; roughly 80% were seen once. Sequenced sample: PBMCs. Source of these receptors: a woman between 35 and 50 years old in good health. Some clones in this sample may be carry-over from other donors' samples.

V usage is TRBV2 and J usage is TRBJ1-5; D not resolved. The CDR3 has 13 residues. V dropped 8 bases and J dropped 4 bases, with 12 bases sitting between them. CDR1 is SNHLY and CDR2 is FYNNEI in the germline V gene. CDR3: CASAGEKNQPQHF. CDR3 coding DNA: TGTGCCAGCGCGGGCGAGAAGAATCAGCCCCAGCATTTT.

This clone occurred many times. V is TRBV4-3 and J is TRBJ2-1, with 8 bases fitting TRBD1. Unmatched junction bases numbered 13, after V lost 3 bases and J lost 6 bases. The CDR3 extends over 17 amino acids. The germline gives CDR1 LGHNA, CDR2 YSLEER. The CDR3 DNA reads TGCGCCAGCAGCCATTACTACCAGGGGGCCCGCCTCAATGAGCAGTTCTTC. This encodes CASSHYYQGARLNEQFF.

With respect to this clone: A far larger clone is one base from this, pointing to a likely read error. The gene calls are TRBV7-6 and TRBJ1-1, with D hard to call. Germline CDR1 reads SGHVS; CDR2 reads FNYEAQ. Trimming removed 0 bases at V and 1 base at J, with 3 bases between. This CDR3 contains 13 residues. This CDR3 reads CASSLAGNTEAFF. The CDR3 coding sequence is TGTGCCAGCAGCTTAGCAGGGAACACTGAAGCTTTCTTT.

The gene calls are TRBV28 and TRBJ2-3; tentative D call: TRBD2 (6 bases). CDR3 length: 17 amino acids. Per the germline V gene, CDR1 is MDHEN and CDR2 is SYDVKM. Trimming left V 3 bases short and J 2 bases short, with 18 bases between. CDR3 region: CASSFPAGRGPTDTQYF. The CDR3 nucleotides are TGTGCCAGCAGTTTCCCAGCTGGGCGGGGCCCCACAGATACGCAGTATTTT.

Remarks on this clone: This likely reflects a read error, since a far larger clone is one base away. The CDR3 nucleotides are TGTGCCAGCGCAGCGGGAGCTGCTGGGGCCAACGTCCCGACTTTC. Protein sequence: CASAAGAAGANVPTF. V is TRBV6-4 and J is TRBJ2-6, with 8 bases that match TRBD2. Germline lookup yields CDR1 MRHNA and CDR2 SNTAGT. The CDR3 spans 15 residues.

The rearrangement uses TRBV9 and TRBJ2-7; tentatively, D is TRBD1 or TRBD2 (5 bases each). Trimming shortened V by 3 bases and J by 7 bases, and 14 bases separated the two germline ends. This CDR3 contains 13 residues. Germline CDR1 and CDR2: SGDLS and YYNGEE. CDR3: CASSALGRGEQYF. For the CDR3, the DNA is TGTGCCAGCAGCGCCCTGGGACGGGGTGAGCAGTACTTC.

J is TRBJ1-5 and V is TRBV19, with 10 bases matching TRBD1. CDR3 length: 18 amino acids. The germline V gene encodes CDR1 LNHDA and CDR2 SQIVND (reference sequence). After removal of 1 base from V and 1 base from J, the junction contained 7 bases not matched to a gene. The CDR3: CASSIVGQGYLSNQPQHF. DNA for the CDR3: TGTGCCAGTAGTATAGTGGGACAGGGGTACCTCAGCAATCAGCCCCAGCATTTT.

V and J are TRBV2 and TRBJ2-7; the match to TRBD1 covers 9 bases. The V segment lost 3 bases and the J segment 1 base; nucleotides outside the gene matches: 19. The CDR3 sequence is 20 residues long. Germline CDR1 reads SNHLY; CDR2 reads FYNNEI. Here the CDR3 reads CASSEPSSRSRDRESYEQYF. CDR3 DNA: TGTGCCAGCAGTGAGCCCTCTAGTCGGAGCCGGGACAGGGAGTCCTACGAGCAGTACTTC. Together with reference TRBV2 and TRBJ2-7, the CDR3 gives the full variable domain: EPEVTQTPSHQVTQMGQEVILRCVPISNHLYFYWYRQILGQKVEFLVSFYNNEISEKSEIFDDQFSVERPDGSNFTLKIRSTKLEDSAMYFCASSEPSSRSRDRESYEQYFGPGTRLTVT.

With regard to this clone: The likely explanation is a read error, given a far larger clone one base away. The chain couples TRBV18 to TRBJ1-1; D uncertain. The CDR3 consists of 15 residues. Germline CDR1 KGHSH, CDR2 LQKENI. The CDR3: CASSPLTGMNTEAFF. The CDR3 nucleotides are TGTGCCAGCTCTCCACTGACCGGCATGAACACTGAAGCTTTCTTT.